Reported below is one T cell receptor (beta chain). At one end, the junction sequence differs from germline, possibly due to a read error. Germline V gene data show CDR1 as SQVTM and CDR2 as ANQGSEA. CDR3 length: 12 residues. This entry belongs to a study of T cells in Graves' hyperthyroidism and ophthalmopathy. Exclusion criteria comprised uncontrolled infection, other autoimmune disease, pregnancy or lactation. The investigators amplified TCR beta CDR3 regions from RNA transcripts. First-round RT-PCR targeting the TCR CDR3 was performed with the HTBI primer set. TCRdb reprocessed the multiplex PCR reads with MiXCR, giving one entry per CDR3 protein. The data contain hundreds of thousands of distinct CDR3 sequences, 14% of them singletons.

The sequenced sample was blood. The chain links TRBV29-1 to TRBJ2-7, with TRBD1 matching over 10 bases. The TCR comes from a young woman with Graves' hyperthyroidism. The chain's CDR3 is CSVEDRGHEQYF. The CDR3 bases are TGCAGCGTCGAAGACAGGGGGCACGAGCAGTACTTC.